Sequencing of this T cell receptor beta chain was carried out in a study of regulatory T cells in long-lasting Graves disease. Across the study: Persistent Graves' disease denoted over 5 years of antithyroid drugs plus positive TSH receptor antibodies. Study observations and caveats: Persistent Graves' patients possessed reduced TCR diversity relative to recently diagnosed ones.

Both iRepertoire HTBI primers and Arm-PCR of CDR3 regions were used to build the TCR beta libraries. One entry per CDR3 protein results from TCRdb running MiXCR on the multiplex PCR reads. The table has 360,000 or so distinct CDR3 sequences, roughly 25% seen once. The CDR3 extends over 15 amino acids. V lost 4 bases, J lost 5 bases, and 5 bases stayed unmatched. Time point defined: persistent/refractory GD, antithyroid drugs over 5 years with positive TRAb. The TCR library was prepared using RNA isolated from PBMCs. This clonotype was detected many times. As yet, its antigen is unknown. The rearrangement uses TRBV12-3 or TRBV12-4 and TRBJ2-7, with 13 bases that match TRBD2. The specimen was peripheral blood mononuclear cells (PBMCs), collected when the disease was refractory, from a patient treated with antithyroid drugs. The receptor was derived from a woman aged 40 to 50 with Graves disease. In DNA form, the CDR3 reads TGTGCCAGCAGTTCCCTCGGACTAGCGGGAGACGAGCAGTACTTC. Translated: CASSSLGLAGDEQYF.